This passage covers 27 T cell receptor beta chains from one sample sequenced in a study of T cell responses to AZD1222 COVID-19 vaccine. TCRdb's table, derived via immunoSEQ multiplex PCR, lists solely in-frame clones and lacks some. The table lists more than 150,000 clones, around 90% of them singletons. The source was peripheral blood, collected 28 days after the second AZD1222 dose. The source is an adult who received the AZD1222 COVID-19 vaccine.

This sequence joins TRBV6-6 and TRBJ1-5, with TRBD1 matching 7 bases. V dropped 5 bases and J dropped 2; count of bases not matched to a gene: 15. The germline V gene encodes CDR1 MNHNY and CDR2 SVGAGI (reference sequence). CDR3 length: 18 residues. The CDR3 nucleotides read TGTGCCAGCAGTCAATCGGTACACAGGGGAGCCCGCAATCAGCCCCAGCATTTT. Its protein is CASSQSVHRGARNQPQHF.

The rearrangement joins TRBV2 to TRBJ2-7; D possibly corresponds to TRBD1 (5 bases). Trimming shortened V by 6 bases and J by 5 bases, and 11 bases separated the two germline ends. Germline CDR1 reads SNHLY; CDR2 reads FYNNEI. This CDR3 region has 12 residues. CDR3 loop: CASSKDSNEQYF. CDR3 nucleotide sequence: TGTGCCAGCAGCAAAGACAGCAACGAGCAGTACTTC.

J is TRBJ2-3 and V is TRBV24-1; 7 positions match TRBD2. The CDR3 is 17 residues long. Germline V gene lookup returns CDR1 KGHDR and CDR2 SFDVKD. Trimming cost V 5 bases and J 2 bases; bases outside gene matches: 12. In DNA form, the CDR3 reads TGTGCCACCAGTGCCGTGGGAGCAGGGAGGGACACAGATACGCAGTATTTT. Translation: CATSAVGAGRDTDTQYF.

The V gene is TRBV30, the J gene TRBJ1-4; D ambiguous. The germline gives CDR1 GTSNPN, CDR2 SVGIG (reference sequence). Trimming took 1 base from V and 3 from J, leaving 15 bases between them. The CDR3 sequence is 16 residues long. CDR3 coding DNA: TGTGCCTGGAGTGGGTTTAGGCCAAGAGCTAATGAAAAACTGTTTTTT. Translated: CAWSGFRPRANEKLFF. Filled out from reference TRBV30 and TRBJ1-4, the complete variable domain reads SQTIHQWPATLVQPVGSPLSLECTVEGTSNPNLYWYRQAAGRGLQLLFYSVGIGQISSEVPQNLSASRPQDRQFILSSKKLLLSDSGFYLCAWSGFRPRANEKLFFGSGTQLSVL.

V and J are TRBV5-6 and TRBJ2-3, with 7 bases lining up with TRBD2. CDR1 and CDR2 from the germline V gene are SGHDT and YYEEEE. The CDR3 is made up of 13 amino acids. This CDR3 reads CASNLAGTDTQYF. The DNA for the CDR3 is TGTGCTTCCAATCTAGCGGGCACAGATACGCAGTATTTT.

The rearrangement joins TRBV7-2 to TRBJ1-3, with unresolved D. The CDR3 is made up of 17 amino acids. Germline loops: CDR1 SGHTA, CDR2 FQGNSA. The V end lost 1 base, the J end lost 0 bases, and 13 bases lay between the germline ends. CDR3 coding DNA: TGTGCCAGCAGCTTAGTTTCAGCGGTTCTCTCTGGAAACACCATATATTTT. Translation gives CASSLVSAVLSGNTIYF.

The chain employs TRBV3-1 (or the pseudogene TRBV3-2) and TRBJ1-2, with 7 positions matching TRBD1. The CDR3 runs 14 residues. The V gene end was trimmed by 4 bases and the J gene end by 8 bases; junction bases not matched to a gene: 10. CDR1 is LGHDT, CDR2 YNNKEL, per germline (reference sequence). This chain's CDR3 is CASSRNQGDWGYTF. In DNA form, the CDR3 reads TGTGCCAGCAGCCGTAATCAGGGGGATTGGGGCTACACCTTC.

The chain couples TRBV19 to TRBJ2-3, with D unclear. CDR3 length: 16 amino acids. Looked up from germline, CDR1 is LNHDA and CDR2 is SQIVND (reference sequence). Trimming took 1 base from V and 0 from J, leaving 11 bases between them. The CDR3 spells CASSIGGGPSTDTQYF. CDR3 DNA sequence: TGTGCCAGTAGTATAGGTGGCGGACCCAGCACAGATACGCAGTATTTT. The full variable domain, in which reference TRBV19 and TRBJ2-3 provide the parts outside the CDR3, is DGGITQSPKYLFRKEGQNVTLSCEQNLNHDAMYWYRQDPGQGLRLIYYSQIVNDFQKGDIAEGYSVSREKKESFPLTVTSAQKNPTAFYLCASSIGGGPSTDTQYFGPGTRLTVL.

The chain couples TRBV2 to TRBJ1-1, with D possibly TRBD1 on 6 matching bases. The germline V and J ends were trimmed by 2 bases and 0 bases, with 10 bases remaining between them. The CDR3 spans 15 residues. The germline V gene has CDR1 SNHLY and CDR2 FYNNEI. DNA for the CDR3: TGTGCCAGCAGTGAACTGGGGGCTCTGAACACTGAAGCTTTCTTT. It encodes CASSELGALNTEAFF.

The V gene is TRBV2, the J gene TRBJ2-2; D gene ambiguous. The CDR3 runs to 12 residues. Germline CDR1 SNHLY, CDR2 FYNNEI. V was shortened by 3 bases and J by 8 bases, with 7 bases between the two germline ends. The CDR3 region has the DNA TGTGCCAGCAGTGATGGGGTGGGGGAGCTGTTTTTT. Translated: CASSDGVGELFF.

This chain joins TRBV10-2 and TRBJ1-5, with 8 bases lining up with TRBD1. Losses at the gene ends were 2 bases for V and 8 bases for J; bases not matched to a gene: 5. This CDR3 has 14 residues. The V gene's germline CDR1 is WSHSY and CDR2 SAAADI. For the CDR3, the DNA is TGCGCCAGCAGTGAGACAGGGGGGTGGAAGCCCCAGCATTTT. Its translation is CASSETGGWKPQHF.

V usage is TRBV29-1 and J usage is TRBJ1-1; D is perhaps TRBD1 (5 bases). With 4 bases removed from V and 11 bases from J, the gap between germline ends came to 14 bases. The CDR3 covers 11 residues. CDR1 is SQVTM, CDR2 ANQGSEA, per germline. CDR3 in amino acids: CSVGEGSWAFF. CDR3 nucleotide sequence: TGCAGCGTTGGGGAGGGGTCGTGGGCTTTCTTT.

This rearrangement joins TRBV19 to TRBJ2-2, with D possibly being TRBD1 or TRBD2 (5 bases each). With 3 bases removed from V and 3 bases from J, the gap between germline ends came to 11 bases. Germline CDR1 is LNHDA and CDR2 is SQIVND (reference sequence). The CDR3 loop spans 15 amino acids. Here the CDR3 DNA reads TGTGCCAGTAGTATGCCGGGGACCTACACCGGGGAGCTGTTTTTT. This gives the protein CASSMPGTYTGELFF.

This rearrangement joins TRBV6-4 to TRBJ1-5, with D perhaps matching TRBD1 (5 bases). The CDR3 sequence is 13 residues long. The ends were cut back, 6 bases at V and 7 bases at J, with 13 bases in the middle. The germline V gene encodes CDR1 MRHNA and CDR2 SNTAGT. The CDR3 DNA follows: TGTGCCAGCAGGGACATTAGAGTGCAGCCCCAGCATTTT. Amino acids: CASRDIRVQPQHF.

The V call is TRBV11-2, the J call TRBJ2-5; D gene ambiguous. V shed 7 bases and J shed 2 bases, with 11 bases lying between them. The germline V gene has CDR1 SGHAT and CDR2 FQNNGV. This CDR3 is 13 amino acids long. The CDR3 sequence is CASTRRFQETQYF. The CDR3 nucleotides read TGTGCCAGCACCAGGAGATTTCAAGAGACCCAGTACTTC.

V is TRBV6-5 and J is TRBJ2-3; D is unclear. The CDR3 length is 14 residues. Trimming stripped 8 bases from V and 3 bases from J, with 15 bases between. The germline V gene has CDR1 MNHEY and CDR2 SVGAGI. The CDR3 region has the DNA TGTGCCAGCCGTACGCTGGGCTCAACAGATACGCAGTATTTT. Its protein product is CASRTLGSTDTQYF.

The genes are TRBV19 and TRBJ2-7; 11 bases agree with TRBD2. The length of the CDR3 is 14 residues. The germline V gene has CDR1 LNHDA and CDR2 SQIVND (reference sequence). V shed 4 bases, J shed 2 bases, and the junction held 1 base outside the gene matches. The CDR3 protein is CASSRLAGPYEQYF. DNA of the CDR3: TGTGCCAGTAGTAGACTAGCGGGACCCTACGAGCAGTACTTC.

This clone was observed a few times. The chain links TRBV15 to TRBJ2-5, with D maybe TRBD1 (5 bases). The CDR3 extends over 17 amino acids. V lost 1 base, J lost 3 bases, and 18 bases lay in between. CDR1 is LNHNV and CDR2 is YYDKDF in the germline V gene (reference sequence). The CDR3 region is CATSRGTVLTAKETQYF. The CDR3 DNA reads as TGTGCCACCAGCAGAGGCACCGTTTTGACAGCAAAAGAGACCCAGTACTTC.

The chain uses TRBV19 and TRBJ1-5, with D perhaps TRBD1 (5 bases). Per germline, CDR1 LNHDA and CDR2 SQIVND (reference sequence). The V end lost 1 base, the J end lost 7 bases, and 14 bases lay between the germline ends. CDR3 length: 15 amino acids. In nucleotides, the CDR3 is TGTGCCAGTAGTATAGTTGAGACAGCGGGGCAGCCCCAGCATTTT. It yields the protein CASSIVETAGQPQHF.

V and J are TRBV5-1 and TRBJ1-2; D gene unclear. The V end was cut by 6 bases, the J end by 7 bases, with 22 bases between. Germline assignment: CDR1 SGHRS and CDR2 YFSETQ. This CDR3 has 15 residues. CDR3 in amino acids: CASTPLGGPPSGYTF. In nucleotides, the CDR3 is TGCGCCAGCACCCCGCTTGGTGGGCCCCCCTCTGGCTACACCTTC.

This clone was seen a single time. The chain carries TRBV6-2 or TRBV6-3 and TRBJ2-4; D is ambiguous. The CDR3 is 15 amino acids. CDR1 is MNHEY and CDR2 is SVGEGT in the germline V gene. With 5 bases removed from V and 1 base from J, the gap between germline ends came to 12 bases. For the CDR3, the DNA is TGTGCCAGCAGTACACCCACTCGGGCCAAAAACATTCAGTACTTC. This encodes CASSTPTRAKNIQYF.

The CDR3 bases are TGTGCCAGTAGTCCCGGGAGGGACAGGGTCTTCTATGGCTACACCTTC. Translated, it gives CASSPGRDRVFYGYTF. The V and J genes are TRBV19 and TRBJ1-2, with 9 nucleotides matching TRBD1. Germline CDR1 and CDR2: LNHDA and SQIVND (reference sequence). This CDR3 has 16 residues. Trimming took 5 bases from V and 4 from J; bases not matched to a gene: 11.

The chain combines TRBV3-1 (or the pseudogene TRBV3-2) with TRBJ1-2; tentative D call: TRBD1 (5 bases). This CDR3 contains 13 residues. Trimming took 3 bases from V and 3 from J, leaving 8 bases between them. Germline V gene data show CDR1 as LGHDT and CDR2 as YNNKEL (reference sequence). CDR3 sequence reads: CASSHSGDYGYTF. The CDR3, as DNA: TGTGCCAGCAGCCATTCGGGGGACTATGGCTACACCTTC.

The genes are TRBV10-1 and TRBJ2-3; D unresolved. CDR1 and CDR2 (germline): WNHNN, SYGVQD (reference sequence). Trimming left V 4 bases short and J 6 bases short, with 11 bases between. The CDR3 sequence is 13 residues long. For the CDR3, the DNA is TGCGCCAGCAGTGTCGGGCCCGGGGATACGCAGTATTTT. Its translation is CASSVGPGDTQYF.

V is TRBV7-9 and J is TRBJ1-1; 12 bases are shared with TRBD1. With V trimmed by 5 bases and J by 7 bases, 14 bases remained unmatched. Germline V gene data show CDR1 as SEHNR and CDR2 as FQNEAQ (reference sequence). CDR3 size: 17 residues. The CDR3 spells CASSTRTAGTGGYEAFF. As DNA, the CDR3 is TGTGCCAGCAGCACTAGGACTGCGGGGACAGGGGGCTATGAAGCTTTCTTT.

The CDR3 loop reads CSVDRLRGLHYEQYF. The CDR3 nucleotides read TGCAGCGTTGATAGGTTAAGGGGTCTCCACTACGAGCAGTACTTC. This chain uses TRBV29-1 with TRBJ2-7, with D tentatively TRBD1 (5 bases). The length of the CDR3 is 15 residues. CDR1 SQVTM and CDR2 ANQGSEA come from the germline V gene. The V end was cut by 3 bases, the J end by 3 bases, with 18 bases between.

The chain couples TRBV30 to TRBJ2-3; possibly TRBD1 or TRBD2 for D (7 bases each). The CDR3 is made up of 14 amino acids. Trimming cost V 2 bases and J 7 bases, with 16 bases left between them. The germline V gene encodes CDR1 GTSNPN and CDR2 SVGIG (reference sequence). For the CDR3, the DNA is TGTGCCTGGAGTAGCGGGACAGCCCTTAATACGCAGTATTTT. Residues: CAWSSGTALNTQYF.